This T cell receptor (beta chain) was sequenced during a study of blood T cell repertoires in COVID-19. At the level of the study: The samples span acute and convalescent COVID-19 from the United States, Italy and Spain.

One Seattle source followed patients from active infection through their disease course. V lost 6 bases to trimming and J lost 8 bases; unmatched junction nucleotides: 5. Germline V CDR1 and CDR2: MDHEN, SYDVKM. CDR3 size: 12 residues. Original methodology: Estimated nucleated cell counts came from reference gene primer amplification. Repertoires were generated with immunoSEQ multiplex PCR, while TCRdb's copy carries only in-frame clones and drops some. V, J and clone size reflect that table, while D and trimming were determined from the DNA. Among 210,000 or so clones listed, roughly 85% were seen once.

V gene TRBV28 combines with J gene TRBJ1-1; 8 bases agree with TRBD1. Sequencing used peripheral blood. The receptor's source is a man aged 45-65 years with COVID-19, enrolled during active disease. This CDR3 reads CASSRTGFEAFF. CDR3 nucleotides: TGTGCCAGCAGCCGGACAGGGTTCGAAGCTTTCTTT.